These 5 T cell receptor beta chains were all obtained from the same sample, sequenced in a study of PD-L1 blockade in urothelial cancer. Assay: immunoSEQ multiplex PCR; the TCRdb copy retains only in-frame clones and omits some. Seen here are some 48,000 clones, more than 75% observed once, and the top ten hold about 10%. Time point of the sample: peripheral blood 6 weeks after treatment start. This sample comprised PBMCs, obtained around atezolizumab (anti-PD-L1) treatment. Receptors were obtained from a man in his sixties with urothelial cancer.

This clone was seen a handful of times. The V call is TRBV7-8, the J call TRBJ2-4; 7 bases map to TRBD1. CDR1 is SGHVS and CDR2 is FQNEAQ in the germline V gene. The trim removed 0 bases at V and 7 bases at J, leaving 6 bases unmatched. This CDR3 is 15 amino acids long. The DNA of the CDR3 is TGTGCCAGCAGCTTAGCAAGGACAGGTCTCAACATTCAGTACTTC. Its protein product is CASSLARTGLNIQYF.

The chain employs TRBV7-3 and TRBJ2-6, with TRBD1 matching 8 bases. This CDR3 is built from 17 residues. V was clipped by 6 bases and J by 0 bases; unmatched bases: 7. Germline V gene data show CDR1 as SGHTA and CDR2 as FQGTGA. In DNA form, the CDR3 reads TGTGCCAGCAGTTTCCCTGGGACAGGCTCTGGGGCCAACGTCCTGACTTTC. This gives the protein CASSFPGTGSGANVLTF.

The V call is TRBV14, the J call TRBJ2-1; perhaps TRBD2 as D (5 bases). In germline, CDR1 is SGHDN, CDR2 FVKESK. There are 14 residues in the CDR3. Trimming left V 7 bases short and J 8 bases short, with 18 bases between. In DNA form, the CDR3 reads TGTGCCAGCAAGAGTGCGCGGGTGGTTGATGAGCAGTTCTTC. This translates into CASKSARVVDEQFF. Supplemented by reference TRBV14 and TRBJ2-1, the full variable domain reads EAGVTQFPSHSVIEKGQTVTLRCDPISGHDNLYWYRRVMGKEIKFLLHFVKESKQDESGMPNNRFLAERTGGTYSTLKVQPAELEDSGVYFCASKSARVVDEQFFGPGTRLTVL.

V gene TRBV11-2 combines with J gene TRBJ2-3; weak D call: TRBD2 (5 bases). The CDR3 covers 16 residues. Germline loops: CDR1 SGHAT, CDR2 FQNNGV. V lost 2 bases and J 5 bases, leaving 17 bases between the germline ends. Here the CDR3 reads CASSLRAGGYKDTQYF. CDR3 coding DNA: TGTGCCAGCAGCTTACGCGCGGGCGGCTACAAAGATACGCAGTATTTT.

This chain connects TRBV6-1 to TRBJ2-7; 11 bases are shared with TRBD2. The V gene end was trimmed by 5 bases and the J gene end by 2 bases; junction bases not matched to a gene: 5. From germline, CDR1 is MNHNS and CDR2 SASEGT. The CDR3 extends over 15 amino acids. CDR3 sequence reads: CASSPLAGGPYEQYF. CDR3 coding DNA: TGTGCCAGCAGTCCCCTAGCGGGGGGTCCCTACGAGCAGTACTTC.